A single T cell receptor (beta chain) is shown here with its context. What antigen it recognizes has not been identified. It has no much larger one-base neighbor in the sample; base qualities were not kept. V gives up 7 bases and J gives up 2 bases, and the segment between their germline ends measures 11 bases. CDR3 length: 12 amino acids, cysteine to phenylalanine. Only the CDR3 DNA stays, 36 bases, in frame from base 1. The germline V gene sets CDR1 to SQVTM and CDR2 to ANQGSEA. The High Capacity cDNA Reverse Transcription Kit was used to reverse transcribe all of the isolated RNA, meaning that expressed TCRB transcripts were what got sequenced. Naive, central memory and regulatory T cell samples underwent deep immunoSEQ sequencing, averaging about 3.5 million total reads per sample. Sorted cells were lysed in RLT buffer and RNA was extracted with DNase-treated RNeasy Micro or Mini kits, depending on cell number. Each cell subset was processed separately to prevent cross-contamination, with patient and healthy donor samples processed together. Using the immunoSEQ multiplex PCR, TCRB sequences were amplified from cDNA into 87-bp fragments spanning the CDR3 region. The amplicons were sequenced using the Illumina HiSeq platform. The paper's processing steps were these. Synthetic template baselines were used to correct PCR bias computationally, reads within Hamming distance 2 were collapsed, and singletons that could not be merged were discarded. Reads were aligned against IMGT to assign V, D and J genes, CDR3 length and insertions or deletions at six rearrangement sites. Within each subset, clonotype counts were normalized to the number of sorted cells before true diversity and Gini coefficients were calculated with the tcR R package. The overlap coefficient, calculated on TCRB nucleotide sequences, was used to quantify repertoire sharing. As a proxy for the pre-selection repertoire, out-of-frame TCRB sequences from naive cells were analyzed. TCRdb carries this immuneACCESS record with in-frame sequences only. Its versions omit some clonotypes, under half of them owing to an unresolved V gene in the studies checked, with the rest unexplained. V and J calls and clone size are copied from that table; D and trimming were computed from the DNA. In all, the sample holds 200,000 to 300,000 clones, and around 68% of those were seen once. The ten largest clones capture around 0.05% of the sample.

This sample is drawn from a study of beta chain features in type 1 diabetes (dated 2018 in TCRdb). Looking at the study overall: Mean age, gender distribution, total cell number and subset yield did not differ between patients and healthy donors. A total of some 100,000,000 sorted cells were examined across all samples, and the number of cells per subset was strongly correlated with RNA yield. In the study, TCRB repertoires of sorted circulating CD4+ T cell subsets from recently diagnosed type 1 diabetes patients were compared with those of matched healthy donors. Regulatory and stem cell-like memory subsets were obtained from only 8 patients and about eight healthy donors, while naive and central memory subsets were obtained from all 28 donors.

Results the study describes overall, beyond this receptor: Fewer insertions and more nucleotide deletions at VDJ recombination sites were observed in patients with type 1 diabetes, implying thymic rearrangement abnormalities. Naive, central memory and regulatory TCRB repertoires appeared to be more alike among patients than among healthy donors. Because cDNA rather than genomic DNA was sequenced, highly expressing activated cells could have been over-represented, although no difference in activation and CD3 levels was found between groups. Only small numbers of individuals were included in the HLA sub-analyses, which left unresolved whether HLA type had any influence on TCRB rearrangement. In all four CD4+ subsets, TCRB CDR3 length was moderately but significantly shorter in type 1 diabetes patients. PCR might favor shorter templates, but patient and control samples were amplified and corrected together, so any skew would affect both groups equally.

From each donor, a single peripheral blood sample of approximately 0.11 L on average was drawn into heparinised tubes. Naive, central memory, regulatory and stem cell-like memory CD4+ T cells were sorted on a BD FACSAria II using a panel including CD45RO, CCR7, CD25, CD127, CD95 and CD27. A purity above 95% was achieved for all sorted populations. PBMCs were isolated right away by Lymphoprep density gradient centrifugation and were stained directly, without culture. So that batch effects would be minimized, each experiment stained and sorted samples in pairs, pairing one healthy donor with one patient.

This clonotype originated in a man aged 30-40 years in good health. The chain couples TRBV29-1 to TRBJ1-2; tentative D gene TRBD1, with 6 bases matching. Material for sequencing was naive CD4+ T cells from blood. Per the publication, the cell subset or site label means: true naive CD4+ T cells. DNA sequence: TGCAGCGGCCGGGACACAAACTATGGCTACACCTTC. Translation gives CSGRDTNYGYTF.